Each of the 2 T cell receptor beta chains below was sequenced from the same sample in a study of T-cell memory formation after mild COVID-19. TCRdb independently ran MiXCR on the 5' RACE reads; one entry per CDR3 protein. The data hold roughly 100,000 distinct CDR3 sequences, with about a sixth observed a single time. Specimen: PBMCs or a T cell subset sorted from them (not recorded which). These receptors were collected from an adult woman who had mild COVID-19 (a few samples of this study predate the infection). Cell type and time point are not known.

This clonotype has just a few counts. The chain links TRBV5-1 to TRBJ2-1, with TRBD1 identical over 10 bases. V shed 4 bases and J 5 bases; nucleotides not matched to a gene: 15. The CDR3 has 18 residues. From germline, CDR1 is SGHRS and CDR2 YFSETQ. The CDR3 sequence is CASSPRTDTGTGDNEQFF. The DNA for the CDR3 is TGCGCCAGCAGCCCACGAACCGATACCGGGACAGGGGACAATGAGCAGTTCTTC.

This clonotype was observed a handful of times. V gene TRBV30 combines with J gene TRBJ2-1; 7 bases fit TRBD1. The CDR3 is made up of 13 amino acids. The V gene's germline CDR1 is GTSNPN and CDR2 SVGIG (reference sequence). J gave up 6 bases and V 1 base, and 3 bases lay outside the gene matches. CDR3 in DNA: TGTGCCTGGAGTGAGGGGACAGTCAATGAGCAGTTCTTC. It yields the protein CAWSEGTVNEQFF. Drawing the rest from reference TRBV30 and TRBJ2-1, the complete variable domain is SQTIHQWPATLVQPVGSPLSLECTVEGTSNPNLYWYRQAAGRGLQLLFYSVGIGQISSEVPQNLSASRPQDRQFILSSKKLLLSDSGFYLCAWSEGTVNEQFFGPGTRLTVL.